Listed below are T cell receptor beta chains from one sample, sequenced in a study of blood T cells in healthy people across ages. TCRdb independently ran MiXCR on the 5' RACE reads; one entry per CDR3 protein. The data show about 800,000 distinct CDR3 sequences, with around 25% seen just once and under 4.5% held by the top ten. This sample was also put to use in a study of T cells of mothers and their children.

The sample comprised blood. The receptors stem from a boy between 10 and 17 years old in good health. CDR3s leave out the opening cysteine and the closing phenylalanine or tryptophan.

>TRBV4-2|TRBJ2-5
ASSQDLWREGF
>TRBV7-9|TRBJ2-3
ASSYGSGRSTDTQY
>TRBV4-3|TRBJ1-2
ASSQSFRTDGYT
>TRBV12-3/TRBV12-4|TRBJ2-7
ASSFLDSQGPYEQY
>TRBV28|TRBJ1-4
ASSLSAGRGANEKLF
>TRBV4-3|TRBJ2-3
ASNQDRRGGRDTQY
>TRBV6-2/TRBV6-3|TRBJ2-5
ASSYLADELMWETQY
>TRBV11-2|-
ASSSSSLTGTPDRETQY
>TRBV12-3/TRBV12-4|TRBJ1-5
ASRTAHSNQPQH
>TRBV7-2|TRBJ1-4
ASSLELGGEKLF
>TRBV4-1|TRBJ2-3
ASSQRGLTDTQY
>TRBV11-2|TRBJ2-2
ASSISLQRTGELF
>TRBV5-1|TRBJ2-1
ASSVNQGSEQF
>TRBV28|TRBJ2-3
ASSFLGPDTQY
>TRBV6-2/TRBV6-3|-
ASSYSSGGSYEQY
>TRBV28|TRBJ2-1
ASSLATNNEQF
>TRBV25-1|TRBJ1-5
ASSERGAGNQPQH
>TRBV20-1|TRBJ2-1
SAPAISSYNEQF
>TRBV20-1|TRBJ2-3
SAQAGTTSTDTQY
>TRBV12-3/TRBV12-4|TRBJ1-5
ASRDKGSNQPQH
>TRBV7-2|TRBJ1-2
ASSPEGGVLGNYGYT
>TRBV4-3|TRBJ2-3
ASSPRSGSTDTQY
>TRBV18|-
ASSPTGQGGHEQY
>TRBV4-3|TRBJ2-1
ASSQDWRGLAGAEQF
>TRBV27|TRBJ1-1
ASSPQGKGLTEAF
>TRBV7-2|-
ASSPSDRVSYEQY
>TRBV9|TRBJ2-3
ASSGSGGLGDTQY
>TRBV27|TRBJ2-7
ASSPSAGFTYEQY
>TRBV4-3|TRBJ1-3
ASSQDAGNTIY
>TRBV21-1|TRBJ1-2
ATQGGYT
>TRBV10-3|TRBJ2-5
AIREPQETQY
>TRBV10-3|TRBJ2-2
AISSGGADTGELF
>TRBV29-1|TRBJ2-5
SVDPGQGTDEQL
>TRBV12-3/TRBV12-4|TRBJ1-6
ASRWTGGVNSPLH
>TRBV20-1|TRBJ2-1
SAAGFGGRTNEQF
>TRBV5-1|-
ASSLLVSATEISYTSYEQY
>TRBV4-3|TRBJ2-1
ASSQPRARSYNEQF
>TRBV9|TRBJ2-2
ASRDRYTGELF
>TRBV18|TRBJ2-7
ASSPKQVHEQY
>TRBV29-1|TRBJ2-5
SVEQGGETQY
>TRBV28|TRBJ2-7
ASSLRERSPSGDEQY
>TRBV5-1|TRBJ2-5
ASSGGQSVETQY
>TRBV2|TRBJ2-5
ASRNGQYQETQY
>TRBV2|TRBJ2-7
ASSVETQYEQY
>TRBV7-9|TRBJ1-4
ASSYDSRNEKLF
>TRBV6-6|TRBJ1-3
ASSYDSPSSGNTIY
>TRBV7-9|-
ASSSTHKGSEQY
>TRBV14|TRBJ2-1
AIRTSGDNEQF
>TRBV18|TRBJ1-2
ASSPSGTYGYT
>TRBV12-3/TRBV12-4|TRBJ2-1
ASRGGNNEQF
>TRBV27|TRBJ2-3
ASWGVRSTDTQY
>TRBV15|TRBJ2-5
ATSIPGYETQY
>TRBV11-2|TRBJ1-5
ASSHRVRSNQPQH
>TRBV6-5|-
ASSYEGTGWREQY
>TRBV5-1|TRBJ2-4
ASSLTGSDVQY